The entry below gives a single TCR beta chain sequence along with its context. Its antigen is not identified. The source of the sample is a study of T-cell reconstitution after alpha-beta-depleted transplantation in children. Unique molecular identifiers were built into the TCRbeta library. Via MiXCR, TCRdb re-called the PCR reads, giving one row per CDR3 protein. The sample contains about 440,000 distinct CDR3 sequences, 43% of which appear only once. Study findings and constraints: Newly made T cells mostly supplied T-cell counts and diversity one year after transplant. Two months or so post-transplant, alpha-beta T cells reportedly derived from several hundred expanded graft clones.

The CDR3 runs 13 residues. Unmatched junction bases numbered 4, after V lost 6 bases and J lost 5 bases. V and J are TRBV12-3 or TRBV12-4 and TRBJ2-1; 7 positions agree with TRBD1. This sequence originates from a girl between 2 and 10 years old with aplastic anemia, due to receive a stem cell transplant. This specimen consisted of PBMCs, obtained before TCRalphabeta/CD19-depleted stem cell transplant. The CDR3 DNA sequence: TGTGCCAGCAGGTACAGGGGTAACAATGAGCAGTTCTTC. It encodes CASRYRGNNEQFF.